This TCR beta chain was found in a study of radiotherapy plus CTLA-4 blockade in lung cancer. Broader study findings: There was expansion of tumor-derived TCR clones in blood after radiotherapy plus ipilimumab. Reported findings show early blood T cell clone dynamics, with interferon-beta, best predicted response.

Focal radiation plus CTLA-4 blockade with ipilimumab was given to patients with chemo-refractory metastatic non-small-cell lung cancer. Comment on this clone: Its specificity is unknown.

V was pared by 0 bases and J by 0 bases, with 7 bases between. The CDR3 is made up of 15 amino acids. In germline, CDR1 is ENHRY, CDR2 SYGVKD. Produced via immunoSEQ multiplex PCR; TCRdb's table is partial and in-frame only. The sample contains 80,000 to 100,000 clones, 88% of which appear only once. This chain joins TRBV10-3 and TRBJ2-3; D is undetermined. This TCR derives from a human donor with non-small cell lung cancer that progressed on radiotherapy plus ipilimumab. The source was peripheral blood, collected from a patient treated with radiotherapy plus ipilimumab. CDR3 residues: CAISESVPSTDTQYF. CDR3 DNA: TGTGCCATCAGTGAGTCGGTTCCTAGCACAGATACGCAGTATTTT.